The 5 T cell receptor beta chains below come from one sample, sequenced in a study of T cell responses to AZD1222 COVID-19 vaccine. Libraries were prepared by immunoSEQ multiplex PCR; TCRdb keeps only in-frame clonotypes and omits some of them. Among 150,000 or so clones, 90% were seen once, and the ten largest hold 1.5% to 2%. Sequencing used peripheral blood, obtained on day 0 of AZD1222 vaccination. These receptors all come from an adult in good health.

This rearrangement joins TRBV4-1 to TRBJ1-5; TRBD1 matches at 10 bases. With V trimmed by 2 bases and J by 1 base, 14 bases remained unmatched. CDR1 and CDR2 from the germline V gene are MGHRA and YSYEKL. There are 20 residues in the CDR3. Here the CDR3 DNA reads TGCGCCAGCAGCCAATTCGAACTAGGGACAGGGGTGGGAAGCAATCAGCCCCAGCATTTT. Amino acids: CASSQFELGTGVGSNQPQHF.

The chain joins TRBV4-3 to TRBJ2-1; weak D call: TRBD2 (6 bases). This CDR3 comprises 16 residues. Germline V gene data show CDR1 as LGHNA and CDR2 as YSLEER. V lost 0 bases and J lost 14, with 23 bases in between. Here the CDR3 DNA reads TGCGCCAGCAGCCAAGATCTTACTAGCCCCCGTCCCGAGAAGTTCTTC. This translates into CASSQDLTSPRPEKFF.

The chain is built from TRBV4-3 and TRBJ2-7; TRBD1 matches at 8 bases. Trimming took 0 bases from V and 0 from J; bases not matched to a gene: 4. Per the germline V gene, CDR1 is LGHNA and CDR2 is YSLEER. This CDR3 region has 16 residues. Here the CDR3 reads CASSQDATGDSYEQYF. CDR3 coding DNA: TGCGCCAGCAGCCAAGATGCGACAGGGGACTCCTACGAGCAGTACTTC.

This chain connects TRBV3-1 (or the pseudogene TRBV3-2) to TRBJ2-2; 11 bases are a match to TRBD2. J gave up 4 bases and V 3 bases, and 7 bases lay outside the gene matches. CDR3 length equals 17 residues. The germline gives CDR1 LGHDT, CDR2 YNNKEL (reference sequence). The CDR3 DNA reads TGTGCCAGCAGCCATCTTAGCGGGAGGGTGAGCACCGGGGAGCTGTTTTTT. Translation: CASSHLSGRVSTGELFF.

This sequence joins TRBV15 and TRBJ2-7, with 9 bases that match TRBD1. Germline assignment: CDR1 LNHNV and CDR2 YYDKDF (reference sequence). The CDR3 is made up of 16 amino acids. Losses at the gene ends were 0 bases for V and 4 bases for J; bases not matched to a gene: 7. CDR3 protein: CATSRDLGTGSYEQYF. CDR3 coding DNA: TGTGCCACCAGCAGAGATCTGGGGACAGGGTCTTACGAGCAGTACTTC.